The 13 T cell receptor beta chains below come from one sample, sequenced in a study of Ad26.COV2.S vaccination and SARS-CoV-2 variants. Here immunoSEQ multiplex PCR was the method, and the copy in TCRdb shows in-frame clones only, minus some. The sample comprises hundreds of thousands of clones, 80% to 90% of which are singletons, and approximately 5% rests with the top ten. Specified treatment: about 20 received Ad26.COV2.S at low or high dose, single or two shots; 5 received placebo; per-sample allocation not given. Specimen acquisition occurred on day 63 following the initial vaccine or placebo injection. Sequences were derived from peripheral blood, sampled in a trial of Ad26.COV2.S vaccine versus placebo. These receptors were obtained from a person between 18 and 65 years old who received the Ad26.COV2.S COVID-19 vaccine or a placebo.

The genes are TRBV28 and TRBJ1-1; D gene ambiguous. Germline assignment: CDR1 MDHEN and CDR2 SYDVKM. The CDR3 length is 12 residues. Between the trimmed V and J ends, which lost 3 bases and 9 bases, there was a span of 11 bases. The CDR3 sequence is CASSLRAGKAFF. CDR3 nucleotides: TGTGCCAGCAGTTTGAGGGCGGGAAAAGCTTTCTTT.

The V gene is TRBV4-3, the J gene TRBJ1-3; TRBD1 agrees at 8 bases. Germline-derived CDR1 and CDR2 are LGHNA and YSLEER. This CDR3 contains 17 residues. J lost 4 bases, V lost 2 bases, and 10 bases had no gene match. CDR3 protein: CASSQTRQGRGGNTIYF. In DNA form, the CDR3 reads TGCGCCAGCAGCCAAACTCGACAGGGGCGAGGAGGAAACACCATATATTTT.

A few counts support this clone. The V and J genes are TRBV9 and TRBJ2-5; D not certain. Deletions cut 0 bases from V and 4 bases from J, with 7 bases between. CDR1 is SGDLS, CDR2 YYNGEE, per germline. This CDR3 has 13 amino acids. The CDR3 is CASSVEMGETQYF. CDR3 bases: TGTGCCAGCAGCGTAGAGATGGGAGAGACCCAGTACTTC.

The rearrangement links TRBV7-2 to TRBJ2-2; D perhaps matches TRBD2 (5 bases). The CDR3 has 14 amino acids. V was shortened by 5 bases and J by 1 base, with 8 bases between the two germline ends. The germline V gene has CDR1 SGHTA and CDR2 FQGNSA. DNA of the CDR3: TGTGCCAGCAGCAGAAGCGGGAACACCGGGGAGCTGTTTTTT. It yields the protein CASSRSGNTGELFF.

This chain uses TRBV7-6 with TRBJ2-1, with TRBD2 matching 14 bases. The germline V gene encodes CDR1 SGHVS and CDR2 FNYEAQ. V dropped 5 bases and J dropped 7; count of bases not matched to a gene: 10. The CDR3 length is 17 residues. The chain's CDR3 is CASSSRTSGGLGNEQFF. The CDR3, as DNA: TGTGCCAGCAGCAGCAGGACTAGCGGGGGGCTCGGGAATGAGCAGTTCTTC.

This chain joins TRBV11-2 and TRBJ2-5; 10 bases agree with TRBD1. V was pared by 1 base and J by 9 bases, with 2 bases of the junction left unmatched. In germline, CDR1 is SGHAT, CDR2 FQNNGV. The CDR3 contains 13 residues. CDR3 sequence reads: CASSLAGQGAQYF. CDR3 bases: TGTGCCAGCAGCTTAGCCGGACAGGGGGCCCAGTACTTC. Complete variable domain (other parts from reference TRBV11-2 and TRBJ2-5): EAGVAQSPRYKIIEKRQSVAFWCNPISGHATLYWYQQILGQGPKLLIQFQNNGVVDDSQLPKDRFSAERLKGVDSTLKIQPAKLEDSAVYLCASSLAGQGAQYFGPGTRLLVL.

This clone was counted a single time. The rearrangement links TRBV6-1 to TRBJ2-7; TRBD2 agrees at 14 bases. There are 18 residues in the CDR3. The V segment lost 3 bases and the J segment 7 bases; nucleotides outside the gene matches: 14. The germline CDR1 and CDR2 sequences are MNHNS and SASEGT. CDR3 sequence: CASSDAVAGLAGVGEQYF. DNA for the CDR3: TGTGCCAGCAGTGATGCCGTCGCGGGACTAGCGGGAGTGGGGGAGCAGTACTTC.

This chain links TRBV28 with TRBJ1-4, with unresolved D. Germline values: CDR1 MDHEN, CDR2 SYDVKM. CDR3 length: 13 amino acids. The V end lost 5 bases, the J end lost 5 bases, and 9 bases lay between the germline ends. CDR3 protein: CASSTVRNEKLFF. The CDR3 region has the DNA TGTGCCAGCAGTACGGTCCGGAATGAAAAACTGTTTTTT.

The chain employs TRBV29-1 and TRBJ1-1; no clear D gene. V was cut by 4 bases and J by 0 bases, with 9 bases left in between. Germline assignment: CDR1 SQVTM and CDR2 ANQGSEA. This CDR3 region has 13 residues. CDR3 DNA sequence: TGCAGCGTTGCTCCAGGCTTGAACACTGAAGCTTTCTTT. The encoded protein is CSVAPGLNTEAFF.

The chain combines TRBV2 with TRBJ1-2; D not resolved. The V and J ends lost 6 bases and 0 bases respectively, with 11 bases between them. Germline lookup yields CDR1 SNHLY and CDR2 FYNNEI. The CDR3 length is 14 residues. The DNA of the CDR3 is TGTGCCAGCAGATTAGAGAGGGCTAACTATGGCTACACCTTC. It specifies CASRLERANYGYTF.

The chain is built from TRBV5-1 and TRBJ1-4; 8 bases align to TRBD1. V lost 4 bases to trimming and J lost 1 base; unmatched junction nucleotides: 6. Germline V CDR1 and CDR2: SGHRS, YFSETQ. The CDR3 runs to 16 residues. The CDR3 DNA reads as TGCGCCAGCAGCGCGAGACAGGGGCGAACTAATGAAAAACTGTTTTTT. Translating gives CASSARQGRTNEKLFF.

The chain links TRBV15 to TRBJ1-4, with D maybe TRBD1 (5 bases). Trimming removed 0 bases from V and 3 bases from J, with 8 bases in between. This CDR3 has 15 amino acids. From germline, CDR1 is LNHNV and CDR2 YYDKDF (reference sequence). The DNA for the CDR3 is TGTGCCACCAGCAGAGACAGGGCGGCTAATGAAAAACTGTTTTTT. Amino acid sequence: CATSRDRAANEKLFF.

CDR3 DNA: TGCAGCGTTGAGAGGGGGCCGAACACTGAAGCTTTCTTT. Translation: CSVERGPNTEAFF. The rearrangement uses TRBV29-1 and TRBJ1-1; 7 positions match TRBD1. From germline, CDR1 is SQVTM and CDR2 ANQGSEA. V shed 3 bases, J shed 1 base, and the junction held 2 bases outside the gene matches. CDR3 length: 13 residues.